This T cell receptor (beta chain) derives from a study of blood T cell repertoires in COVID-19. The CDR3 has 14 residues. The ends lost 2 bases at V and 8 bases at J; junction bases unmatched: 5. CDR1 is LNHDA, CDR2 SQIVND, per germline (reference sequence). Sequenced by immunoSEQ multiplex PCR; TCRdb stores in-frame clones only, minus some. This sample carries about 62,000 clones, 65% to 80% of them seen once, and the ten largest clones take approximately 20%. The TCR comes from a woman aged 80 or over with active or convalescent COVID-19. Material: peripheral blood. The gene calls are TRBV19 and TRBJ1-4; TRBD1 matches 7 bases. The CDR3 region is CASSITGAVEKLFF. In nucleotides, the CDR3 is TGTGCCAGTAGTATAACAGGGGCCGTCGAAAAACTGTTTTTT.